Shown below are 7 T cell receptor beta chains from a single sample sequenced in a study of cytomegalovirus exposure and HLA in healthy donors. PCR primers comprised 60 Vbeta and 13 Jbeta primers. Only in-frame clones appear in the TCRdb table, and some are missing; sequencing was by immunoSEQ multiplex PCR. This sample has 190,000 or so clones; about 76% occur once, and the top ten carry roughly 0.4%. Sequencing used PBMCs. All receptors come from a male donor in good health and CMV-seropositive.

The sample holds one count of this clone. The chain combines TRBV5-1 with TRBJ2-1; 8 nucleotides agree with TRBD2. CDR1 SGHRS and CDR2 YFSETQ come from the germline V gene. V gave up 4 bases and J gave up 7 bases; unmatched junction bases: 10. The CDR3 spans 15 residues. CDR3 protein: CASSPALAARNEQFF. The CDR3 DNA is TGCGCCAGCAGCCCGGCACTAGCGGCGAGGAATGAGCAGTTCTTC.

The gene calls are TRBV30 and TRBJ2-7; D is perhaps TRBD2 (5 bases). The CDR3 covers 12 residues. V shed 2 bases and J shed 4 bases, with 9 bases lying between them. Germline-derived CDR1 and CDR2 are GTSNPN and SVGIG (reference sequence). In DNA form, the CDR3 reads TGTGCCTGGAGTACGGGATGGTACGAGCAGTACTTC. Amino acids: CAWSTGWYEQYF.

V and J are TRBV7-7 and TRBJ2-5; 10 nucleotides line up with TRBD1. Germline loops: CDR1 SSHAT, CDR2 FNYEAQ (reference sequence). The CDR3 has 17 amino acids. V gave up 5 bases and J gave up 2 bases; unmatched junction bases: 11. The CDR3 spells CASSGPIRTGGQETQYF. CDR3 in DNA: TGTGCCAGCAGCGGCCCCATAAGGACAGGGGGACAAGAGACCCAGTACTTC.

The chain joins TRBV4-2 to TRBJ1-5; the D gene is possibly TRBD1 (6 bases). The CDR3 runs to 16 residues. CDR1 is LGHNA and CDR2 is YNFKEQ in the germline V gene. V lost 1 base, J lost 0 bases, and 10 bases lay in between. The CDR3 sequence is CASSQAAGDSNQPQHF. The CDR3 DNA reads TGTGCCAGCAGCCAAGCTGCAGGGGATAGCAATCAGCCCCAGCATTTT.

This chain links TRBV5-1 with TRBJ2-1; TRBD2 aligns across 12 bases. The length of the CDR3 is 17 residues. The germline V gene has CDR1 SGHRS and CDR2 YFSETQ. V dropped 1 base and J dropped 0; count of bases not matched to a gene: 2. Here the CDR3 reads CASSLRTSGVSYNEQFF. The CDR3 region has the DNA TGCGCCAGCAGCTTGAGGACTAGCGGGGTCTCCTACAATGAGCAGTTCTTC.

The genes are TRBV14 and TRBJ2-1; tentative D call: TRBD1 (6 bases). The germline CDR1 and CDR2 sequences are SGHDN and FVKESK. The CDR3 totals 15 residues. Trimming cost V 4 bases and J 4 bases, with 14 bases left between them. The CDR3 loop reads CASSPWNRVYNEQFF. The DNA for the CDR3 is TGTGCCAGCAGCCCCTGGAACAGGGTTTACAATGAGCAGTTCTTC.

The chain recombines TRBV18 with TRBJ1-2, with D maybe TRBD1 (5 bases). Per germline, CDR1 KGHSH and CDR2 LQKENI. V was trimmed by 6 bases and J by 7 bases, leaving 15 bases between them. The CDR3 consists of 13 residues. CDR3 region: CASSPSGWSGYTF. DNA of the CDR3: TGTGCCAGCTCGCCGTCAGGGTGGAGTGGCTACACCTTC.